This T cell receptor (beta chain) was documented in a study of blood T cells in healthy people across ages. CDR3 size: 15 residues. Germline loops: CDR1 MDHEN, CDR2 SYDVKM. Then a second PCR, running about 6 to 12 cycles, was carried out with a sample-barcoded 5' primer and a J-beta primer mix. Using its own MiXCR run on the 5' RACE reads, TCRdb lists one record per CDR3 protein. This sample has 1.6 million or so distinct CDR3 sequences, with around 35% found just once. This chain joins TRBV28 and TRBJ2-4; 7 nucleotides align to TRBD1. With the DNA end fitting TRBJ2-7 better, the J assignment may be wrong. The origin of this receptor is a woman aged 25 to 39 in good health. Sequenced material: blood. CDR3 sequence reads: CASSFLTTGKYEQYF. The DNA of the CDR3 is TGTGCCAGCAGTTTCCTCACGACAGGGAAGTACGAGCAGTACTTC.